One sample yielded the 5 T cell receptor beta chains listed below, sequenced in a study of blood T cell repertoires in COVID-19. Sequenced by immunoSEQ multiplex PCR; TCRdb stores in-frame clones only, minus some. Of about 350,000 clones in the sample, around nine tenths were seen once. Sequencing was carried out using PBMCs or T cells enriched from blood (not recorded which). These receptor sequences come from a woman between 25 and 40 years old who had been exposed to COVID-19.

This rearrangement joins TRBV29-1 to TRBJ2-3; 8 bases fit TRBD1. Unmatched junction bases numbered 4, after V lost 5 bases and J lost 0 bases. CDR3 length: 14 amino acids. Per the germline V gene, CDR1 is SQVTM and CDR2 is ANQGSEA. The CDR3 nucleotides read TGCAGCGTTCGACAGGGGACTAGCACAGATACGCAGTATTTT. Protein product: CSVRQGTSTDTQYF.

The CDR3 is CASSESSRDRVKFEQFF. The CDR3 DNA reads TGTGCCAGTAGCGAATCTAGCCGGGACAGGGTGAAATTTGAGCAGTTCTTC. The chain uses TRBV19 and TRBJ2-1; 9 bases are shared with TRBD1. There are 17 residues in the CDR3. Trimming took 6 bases from V and 9 from J; bases not matched to a gene: 18. Germline-derived CDR1 and CDR2 are LNHDA and SQIVND (reference sequence).

This chain joins TRBV2 and TRBJ1-6; 9 bases line up with TRBD1. The CDR3 spans 14 residues. Germline V CDR1 and CDR2: SNHLY, FYNNEI. V dropped 10 bases and J dropped 9; count of bases not matched to a gene: 10. The CDR3 nucleotides read TGTGCCACGATTCGGGACAGGGTTTTTTCACCCCTCCACTTT. Its protein is CATIRDRVFSPLHF. The full variable domain, rest sourced from reference TRBV2 and TRBJ1-6, is EPEVTQTPSHQVTQMGQEVILRCVPISNHLYFYWYRQILGQKVEFLVSFYNNEISEKSEIFDDQFSVERPDGSNFTLKIRSTKLEDSAMYFCATIRDRVFSPLHFGNGTRLTVT.

The rearrangement joins TRBV6-5 to TRBJ2-7; 12 bases agree with TRBD1. The V gene's germline CDR1 is MNHEY and CDR2 SVGAGI. CDR3 length equals 16 residues. Trimming cost V 4 bases and J 2 bases; bases outside gene matches: 6. The CDR3 spells CASSSPGQGAAYEQYF. CDR3 in DNA: TGTGCCAGCAGTTCCCCGGGACAGGGGGCCGCCTACGAGCAGTACTTC.

The V gene is TRBV7-9, the J gene TRBJ2-5; 9 bases map to TRBD1. Per germline, CDR1 SEHNR and CDR2 FQNEAQ (reference sequence). The CDR3 covers 15 residues. Trimming removed 5 bases from V and 4 bases from J; junction bases left unmatched: 8. CDR3 sequence (DNA): TGTGCCAGCAGCACCTTCACAGGGGGCCGAGAGACCCAGTACTTC. It is translated as CASSTFTGGRETQYF. The full variable domain, its missing parts supplied by reference TRBV7-9 and TRBJ2-5, is DTGVSQNPRHKITKRGQNVTFRCDPISEHNRLYWYRQTLGQGPEFLTYFQNEAQLEKSRLLSDRFSAERPKGSFSTLEIQRTEQGDSAMYLCASSTFTGGRETQYFGPGTRLLVL.